The sample holds a few counts of the clone carrying this T cell receptor (beta chain). The antigen remains unidentified. Trimming removed 3 bases at V and 3 bases at J, with 14 bases between. CDR1 is KGHSH, CDR2 LQKENI, per germline. The CDR3 is made up of 15 amino acids. The data originate from a study of T-cell memory formation after mild COVID-19. Amplification by 5'RACE using constant-segment primers produced TCR alpha and TCR beta cDNA libraries that carried sample barcodes and UMIs. A single record per CDR3 protein comes from TCRdb applying MiXCR to the 5' RACE reads. The sample lists hundreds of thousands of distinct CDR3 sequences, approximately 15% occurring once. Findings of the study overall: Day 15 to 85 contracting clones showed balanced CD4/CD8; day 15 to 37 expanders favored CD4+. Cross-reactive memory seemingly joined, as some responding clones were found in pre-infection memory.

The source material was PBMCs or a T cell subset sorted from them (not recorded which). The receptor comes from a man younger than 35 who had mild COVID-19 (a few samples of this study predate the infection). Cell type and time point are not known. The chain combines TRBV18 with TRBJ1-1; no reliable D call. CDR3 protein: CASSPGIRRDTEAFF. CDR3 DNA: TGTGCCAGCTCACCCGGCATAAGAAGGGACACTGAAGCTTTCTTT.